Included here is one T cell receptor (beta chain) sequence, with context. Source study methods: Amplification from reference gene primers served as the basis for estimated nucleated cell counts. Profiled with immunoSEQ multiplex PCR; TCRdb holds only in-frame clones, not every one. V and J calls and clone size are those listed in that table; D and trimming were worked out from the DNA. The sample lists roughly 330,000 clones, more than 75% occurring once. The CDR3 loop spans 16 amino acids. With V trimmed by 2 bases and J by 4 bases, 2 bases remained unmatched. CDR1 is SGHRS and CDR2 is YFSETQ in the germline V gene. Cohorts were based on clinical histories the participants reported. The sample is drawn from a study of blood T cell repertoires in COVID-19. Study context: Researchers got acute and convalescent COVID-19 samples from the United States, Italy and Spain.

The receptor's source is a woman aged 25 to 45 who had recovered from COVID-19. The sample taken for sequencing was PBMCs or T cells enriched from blood (not recorded which). V usage is TRBV5-1 and J usage is TRBJ2-3; 15 bases are a match to TRBD2. CDR3 region: CASSFGLAGGSDTQYF. As DNA, the CDR3 is TGCGCCAGCAGCTTCGGACTAGCGGGGGGGTCAGATACGCAGTATTTT.